This T cell receptor beta chain was sequenced for a study of cytomegalovirus exposure and HLA in healthy donors. About this clone itself: Its antigen is currently unknown.

PCR primers comprised 60 Vbeta and 13 Jbeta primers. Sequencing was performed with immunoSEQ multiplex PCR; in TCRdb, only in-frame clones are kept and a portion is missing. The sample shows roughly 130,000 clones, approximately 86% of them seen only once. The study, taken as a whole, reports: Later work associated roughly 15,000 TCR beta sequences with HLA alleles at 0.05 false discovery rate.

The CDR3 length is 15 residues. CDR1 SGHNT and CDR2 YENEEA come from the germline V gene. The V end lost 3 bases, the J end lost 6 bases, and 12 bases lay between the germline ends. The chain is built from TRBV11-3 and TRBJ1-6, with D unclear. The sequence derives from a woman aged 35 to 49 in good health and CMV-seronegative. The sequenced material came from PBMCs. This chain's CDR3 is CASSFVYGVNSPLHF. CDR3 sequence (DNA): TGTGCCAGCAGCTTTGTCTACGGGGTTAATTCACCCCTCCACTTT.